Shown below are 31 T cell receptor beta chains from a single sample sequenced in a study of cytomegalovirus exposure and HLA in healthy donors. 13 Jbeta primers and 60 Vbeta primers were used for the PCR. The method was immunoSEQ multiplex PCR; TCRdb's version includes in-frame clones alone and lacks a portion of them. Of under 150,000 clones detected, roughly 72% appear once; the ten largest clones hold 2% to 2.5%. Sequencing was done on a sample of PBMCs. Receptor source: a man aged 40-55 years in good health and CMV-seronegative.

This chain joins TRBV7-8 and TRBJ2-3; D remains ambiguous. The CDR3 runs to 14 residues. Looked up from germline, CDR1 is SGHVS and CDR2 is FQNEAQ. The germline V and J ends were trimmed by 5 bases and 5 bases, with 14 bases remaining between them. The CDR3 nucleotides read TGTGCCAGCAGCCCCCAAAGTAGGAGAGATACGCAGTATTTT. This translates into CASSPQSRRDTQYF.

The chain combines TRBV27 with TRBJ2-5, with unresolved D. The germline CDR1 and CDR2 sequences are MNHEY and SMNVEV (reference sequence). Trimming pared 1 base from V and 7 bases from J, leaving 16 bases between. The CDR3 consists of 15 residues. CDR3 residues: CASSLWHPGSGTQYF. As DNA, the CDR3 is TGTGCCAGCAGTTTATGGCACCCGGGTTCTGGGACCCAGTACTTC.

The CDR3, as DNA: TGTGCCAGCAGCGCGAGGGGGCCGGGGTTAGCGGGGAGCACAGATACGCAGTATTTT. Residues: CASSARGPGLAGSTDTQYF. V gene TRBV9 combines with J gene TRBJ2-3; D is perhaps TRBD2 (8 bases). Germline V gives CDR1 SGDLS, CDR2 YYNGEE. V was pared by 3 bases and J by 0 bases, with 23 bases between. This CDR3 is built from 19 residues.

This chain uses TRBV4-1 with TRBJ2-5; 16 nucleotides match TRBD2. Germline CDR1 reads MGHRA; CDR2 reads YSYEKL. The CDR3 extends over 15 amino acids. V lost 4 bases, J lost 9 bases, and 5 bases stayed unmatched. The CDR3 loop is CASSRTGLAGGAQYF. Written as DNA, the CDR3 is TGCGCCAGCAGCCGAACGGGACTAGCGGGGGGGGCCCAGTACTTC.

This clone appeared once. The V call is TRBV5-4, the J call TRBJ1-2; 7 positions agree with TRBD1. Germline values: CDR1 SGHNT, CDR2 YYREEE (reference sequence). The CDR3 sequence is 16 residues long. Trimming cost V 3 bases and J 4 bases; bases outside gene matches: 12. The CDR3 reads CASSSHDRVAFYGYTF. The CDR3 DNA reads as TGTGCCAGCAGCTCCCACGACAGGGTTGCTTTCTATGGCTACACCTTC.

The CDR3 loop reads CASSKDRGDQPQHF. CDR3 nucleotides: TGTGCCAGCAGCAAGGACAGGGGTGATCAGCCCCAGCATTTT. The rearrangement links TRBV6-1 to TRBJ1-5, with TRBD1 matching 9 bases. The junction had 5 bases not matched to a gene; V was cut back by 6 bases and J by 5 bases. This CDR3 has 14 amino acids. Germline lookup yields CDR1 MNHNS and CDR2 SASEGT.

This clone was detected only once. Here the CDR3 reads CASRLQGTGTEAFF. For the CDR3, the DNA is TGTGCCAGCAGGCTACAGGGGACGGGGACTGAAGCTTTCTTT. This chain joins TRBV27 and TRBJ1-1, with 7 bases that match TRBD1. The CDR3 has 14 amino acids. Germline CDR1 reads MNHEY; CDR2 reads SMNVEV (reference sequence). V trimming: 6 bases; J trimming: 5 bases; junction bases outside the gene matches: 9.

V and J are TRBV5-4 and TRBJ1-1, with 7 bases matching TRBD1. V was pared by 4 bases and J by 2 bases, with 8 bases of the junction left unmatched. Germline V CDR1 and CDR2: SGHNT, YYREEE (reference sequence). This CDR3 region has 15 residues. The CDR3 is CASSAPGQKNTEAFF. DNA for the CDR3: TGTGCCAGCAGCGCGCCGGGACAGAAAAACACTGAAGCTTTCTTT.

This clone was seen only a few times. V and J are TRBV15 and TRBJ1-3; unclear D gene. The V gene's germline CDR1 is LNHNV and CDR2 YYDKDF (reference sequence). Trimming removed 0 bases at V and 1 base at J, with 10 bases between. CDR3 length: 16 amino acids. The CDR3 loop is CATSRDYEVSGNTIYF. DNA of the CDR3: TGTGCCACCAGCAGAGATTATGAGGTATCTGGAAACACCATATATTTT.

CDR3 sequence: CASSAGTSGVYQETQYF. The CDR3 nucleotides read TGTGCCAGCAGCGCCGGGACTAGCGGGGTGTACCAAGAGACCCAGTACTTC. This rearrangement joins TRBV9 to TRBJ2-5; TRBD2 aligns across 13 bases. The CDR3 runs 17 residues. J was trimmed by 0 bases and V by 3 bases; bases with no gene match: 5. Germline assignment: CDR1 SGDLS and CDR2 YYNGEE. The full variable domain, in which reference TRBV9 and TRBJ2-5 provide the parts outside the CDR3, is DSGVTQTPKHLITATGQRVTLRCSPRSGDLSVYWYQQSLDQGLQFLIQYYNGEERAKGNILERFSAQQFPDLHSELNLSSLELGDSALYFCASSAGTSGVYQETQYFGPGTRLLVL.

Only one count was recorded for this clone. The chain has TRBV30 and TRBJ1-1, with D uncertain. Trimming removed 0 bases from V and 7 bases from J, with 18 bases in between. Germline lookup yields CDR1 GTSNPN and CDR2 SVGIG (reference sequence). The CDR3 covers 15 residues. CDR3 DNA sequence: TGTGCCTGGAGTGTCGCGGGCAGCCTGGGGAGTGAAGCTTTCTTT. It codes for CAWSVAGSLGSEAFF. Looking up the rest from reference TRBV30 and TRBJ1-1 gives the full variable domain: SQTIHQWPATLVQPVGSPLSLECTVEGTSNPNLYWYRQAAGRGLQLLFYSVGIGQISSEVPQNLSASRPQDRQFILSSKKLLLSDSGFYLCAWSVAGSLGSEAFFGQGTRLTVV.

V usage is TRBV6-5 and J usage is TRBJ1-4, with a possible D match to TRBD1 (5 bases). The CDR3 sequence is 15 residues long. CDR1 is MNHEY and CDR2 is SVGAGI in the germline V gene. The V and J ends lost 6 bases and 7 bases respectively, with 18 bases between them. In DNA, the CDR3 is TGTGCCAGCAGACCAACCGACAGCTTATCTGAAAAACTGTTTTTT. It is translated as CASRPTDSLSEKLFF.

This chain joins TRBV27 and TRBJ1-1; a possible D gene is TRBD1 (5 bases). Germline V gene lookup returns CDR1 MNHEY and CDR2 SMNVEV (reference sequence). V lost 6 bases and J 1 base, leaving 12 bases between the germline ends. The CDR3 has 14 residues. The CDR3 reads CASSPFRGNTEAFF. Written as DNA, the CDR3 is TGTGCCAGCAGCCCTTTTAGGGGGAACACTGAAGCTTTCTTT.

CDR3 amino acids: CASSLGLSGVGVETQYF. CDR3 sequence (DNA): TGTGCCAGCAGCTTAGGCCTCAGCGGGGTAGGGGTGGAGACCCAGTACTTC. This chain uses TRBV13 with TRBJ2-5; 7 bases match TRBD2. The V segment lost 0 bases and the J segment 5 bases; nucleotides outside the gene matches: 12. Germline CDR1 reads PRHDT; CDR2 reads FYEKMQ (reference sequence). The CDR3 spans 17 residues.

The chain couples TRBV6-1 to TRBJ1-5, with 8 bases that match TRBD1. Trimming at V came to 2 bases and at J to 6 bases, leaving 12 bases not matched to a gene. CDR1 and CDR2 from the germline V gene are MNHNS and SASEGT. The CDR3 has 17 residues. CDR3 nucleotide sequence: TGTGCCAGCAGTGAATTGCCCGGGACAGGACTAGTTCAGCCCCAGCATTTT. Translated, it gives CASSELPGTGLVQPQHF.

The chain recombines TRBV9 with TRBJ1-1, with a weak D call TRBD1 (5 bases). This CDR3 region has 14 residues. Deletions cut 5 bases from V and 1 base from J, with 12 bases between. Germline CDR1 is SGDLS and CDR2 is YYNGEE. The CDR3 spells CASRGGGENTEAFF. CDR3 sequence (DNA): TGTGCCAGCAGGGGCGGGGGGGAGAACACTGAAGCTTTCTTT.

This clone was recorded only once. The gene calls are TRBV30 and TRBJ1-6; 8 positions agree with TRBD1. In germline, CDR1 is GTSNPN, CDR2 SVGIG (reference sequence). The CDR3 spans 15 residues. J was trimmed by 1 base and V by 4 bases; bases with no gene match: 3. CDR3 loop: CAWTDRGSYNSPLHF. The DNA for the CDR3 is TGTGCCTGGACCGACAGGGGATCCTATAATTCACCCCTCCACTTT.

This clone has a single count. The rearrangement uses TRBV5-1 and TRBJ2-1, with 11 bases identical to TRBD2. The CDR3 extends over 18 amino acids. The germline CDR1 and CDR2 sequences are SGHRS and YFSETQ. With 4 bases clipped from V and 0 bases from J, the junction kept 9 bases outside the gene matches. The CDR3 spells CASSIRTSGFSSYNEQFF. In DNA form, the CDR3 reads TGCGCCAGCAGCATACGGACTAGCGGGTTCAGCTCCTACAATGAGCAGTTCTTC.

The chain links TRBV7-2 to TRBJ2-1; 8 bases agree with TRBD1. CDR3 size: 16 residues. CDR1 is SGHTA and CDR2 is FQGNSA in the germline V gene. With 4 bases clipped from V and 4 bases from J, the junction kept 9 bases outside the gene matches. CDR3 amino acids: CASSWAGQGSYNEQFF. The DNA of the CDR3 is TGTGCCAGCAGCTGGGCAGGACAGGGTTCGTACAATGAGCAGTTCTTC. The variable domain in full, completed from reference TRBV7-2 and TRBJ2-1, reads GAGVSQSPSNKVTEKGKDVELRCDPISGHTALYWYRQSLGQGLEFLIYFQGNSAPDKSGLPSDRFSAERTGGSVSTLTIQRTQQEDSAVYLCASSWAGQGSYNEQFFGPGTRLTVL.

This clone was found once. The chain combines TRBV7-6 with TRBJ2-7, with D tentatively TRBD2 (6 bases). The V and J ends lost 5 bases and 4 bases respectively, with 18 bases between them. The CDR3 extends over 15 amino acids. Germline V CDR1 and CDR2: SGHVS, FNYEAQ. The CDR3 loop is CASSPLQGGEYEQYF. CDR3 in DNA: TGTGCCAGCAGCCCACTGCAGGGCGGGGAGTACGAGCAGTACTTC.

The rearrangement uses TRBV27 and TRBJ2-7; tentatively, D is TRBD1 (6 bases). V was trimmed by 1 base and J by 7 bases, leaving 11 bases between them. In germline, CDR1 is MNHEY, CDR2 SMNVEV (reference sequence). There are 13 residues in the CDR3. CDR3 protein: CASSLYRDTEQYF. The CDR3 DNA sequence: TGTGCCAGCAGTTTATATAGGGACACGGAGCAGTACTTC.

The chain recombines TRBV9 with TRBJ2-3; 10 bases match TRBD2. The germline CDR1 and CDR2 sequences are SGDLS and YYNGEE. The CDR3 runs 20 residues. J was trimmed by 0 bases and V by 3 bases; bases with no gene match: 16. CDR3 protein: CASSGGERAGGPPSTDTQYF. The CDR3 DNA reads TGTGCCAGCAGCGGGGGTGAGCGAGCGGGGGGGCCCCCGAGCACAGATACGCAGTATTTT.

This chain joins TRBV5-4 and TRBJ1-1, with D perhaps matching TRBD1 (5 bases). The V gene lost 0 bases and the J gene lost 8 bases, with 11 bases spanning the gap. The germline gives CDR1 SGHNT, CDR2 YYREEE (reference sequence). The CDR3 has 13 amino acids. The CDR3 sequence is CASSLVGVHEAFF. DNA of the CDR3: TGTGCCAGCAGCTTGGTAGGGGTACACGAAGCTTTCTTT. Drawing the rest from reference TRBV5-4 and TRBJ1-1, the complete variable domain is ETGVTQSPTHLIKTRGQQVTLRCSSQSGHNTVSWYQQALGQGPQFIFQYYREEENGRGNFPPRFSGLQFPNYSSELNVNALELDDSALYLCASSLVGVHEAFFGQGTRLTVV.

This sequence joins TRBV4-1 and TRBJ2-2; 9 bases match TRBD1. With 2 bases clipped from V and 3 bases from J, the junction kept 7 bases outside the gene matches. Germline CDR1 MGHRA, CDR2 YSYEKL. This CDR3 has 17 amino acids. CDR3: CASSQRFTGGDTGELFF. For the CDR3, the DNA is TGCGCCAGCAGCCAAAGATTCACAGGGGGCGACACCGGGGAGCTGTTTTTT.

The sample holds one count of this clone. The V and J genes are TRBV7-7 and TRBJ2-2; D unclear. V was pared by 5 bases and J by 2 bases, with 9 bases between. This CDR3 spans 14 amino acids. Per germline, CDR1 SSHAT and CDR2 FNYEAQ (reference sequence). The DNA of the CDR3 is TGTGCCAGCAGCCCTCTACTCAACACCGGGGAGCTGTTTTTT. Translating it yields CASSPLLNTGELFF. Full variable domain (rest looked up from reference TRBV7-7 and TRBJ2-2): GAGVSQSPRYKVTKRGQDVTLRCDPISSHATLYWYQQALGQGPEFLTYFNYEAQPDKSGLPSDRFSAERPEGSISTLTIQRTEQRDSAMYRCASSPLLNTGELFFGEGSRLTVL.

This clone was found once. CDR3 nucleotide sequence: TGTGCCGGTGGACAGACTACCACCGGGGAGCTGTTTTTT. This translates into CAGGQTTTGELFF. The chain uses TRBV6-5 and TRBJ2-2; TRBD1 might be the D (6 bases). This CDR3 is built from 13 residues. Trimming left V 11 bases short and J 4 bases short, with 14 bases between. Germline loops: CDR1 MNHEY, CDR2 SVGAGI.

This chain links TRBV29-1 with TRBJ1-1; D is unclear. This CDR3 has 11 residues. Germline loops: CDR1 SQVTM, CDR2 ANQGSEA. The V end was cut by 5 bases, the J end by 2 bases, with 6 bases between. CDR3 bases: TGCAGCGTTCCCAGTAACACTGAAGCTTTCTTT. Translated: CSVPSNTEAFF. The complete variable domain, with remaining parts taken from reference TRBV29-1 and TRBJ1-1, reads SAVISQKPSRDICQRGTSLTIQCQVDSQVTMMFWYRQQPGQSLTLIATANQGSEATYESGFVIDKFPISRPNLTFSTLTVSNMSPEDSSIYLCSVPSNTEAFFGQGTRLTVV.

The chain uses TRBV2 and TRBJ1-2; D remains ambiguous. The CDR3 runs 14 residues. The ends were cut back, 4 bases at V and 4 bases at J, with 13 bases in the middle. Germline V gives CDR1 SNHLY, CDR2 FYNNEI. The CDR3 loop is CASSGGRRLYGYTF. The CDR3 bases are TGTGCCAGCAGTGGTGGCCGAAGACTCTATGGCTACACCTTC.

With regard to this clone: Other DNA sequences within the sample encode an identical CDR3. The J gene is TRBJ2-7, the V gene TRBV5-1; D remains unclear. V was clipped by 0 bases and J by 3 bases, with 7 bases between them. CDR1 is SGHRS and CDR2 is YFSETQ in the germline V gene. The length of the CDR3 is 13 residues. CDR3 protein: CASSLGQVYEQYF. Written as DNA, the CDR3 is TGCGCCAGCAGCTTGGGACAAGTCTACGAGCAGTACTTC.

This clone was observed a few times. V usage is TRBV6-5 and J usage is TRBJ2-7; 8 bases match TRBD2. CDR1 is MNHEY and CDR2 is SVGAGI in the germline V gene. The CDR3 loop spans 15 amino acids. Germline trimming cut 0 bases from V and 2 bases from J; bases unmatched to any gene: 3. The CDR3 coding sequence is TGTGCCAGCAGTTACTCGAGCGGGAGAGCCTACGAGCAGTACTTC. Translating gives CASSYSSGRAYEQYF.

The chain uses TRBV11-2 and TRBJ2-7; 7 positions agree with TRBD1. Per germline, CDR1 SGHAT and CDR2 FQNNGV. J gave up 5 bases and V 5 bases, and 18 bases lay outside the gene matches. This CDR3 comprises 17 residues. CDR3 in amino acids: CASSPRWRQGIVHEQYF. The CDR3 DNA reads TGTGCCAGCAGCCCCCGGTGGAGACAGGGAATAGTCCACGAGCAGTACTTC.